The clone carrying this T cell receptor beta chain showed up many times. Its matching antigen is unknown. This sample is part of a study of T cells in Graves' hyperthyroidism and ophthalmopathy. Study observations and caveats: Ophthalmopathy cases were set apart from stable hyperthyroidism by a 13 V-J model.

The ends were cut back, 4 bases at V and 0 bases at J, with 11 bases in the middle. Germline lookup yields CDR1 SGHRS and CDR2 YFSETQ. The CDR3 length is 14 residues. Diagnoses used clinical symptoms, serum thyroxine and TRAb, thyroid ultrasound and orbital computed tomography. The source material, RNA transcripts, was used to amplify TCR beta CDR3 regions. In the first-round RT-PCR of the TCR CDR3, the HTBI primer set was used. MiXCR, applied by TCRdb to the multiplex PCR reads, yields one record per CDR3 protein. The sample has about 740,000 distinct CDR3 sequences; 14% are singletons. The chain recombines TRBV5-1 with TRBJ2-7; no clear D gene. The sample comprised blood. The sequence came from a woman aged 18-30 years with Graves' hyperthyroidism. The CDR3 is CASSHDGSSYEQYF. In nucleotides, the CDR3 is TGCGCCAGCAGCCACGATGGAAGCTCCTACGAGCAGTACTTC.